This TCR beta chain stems from a study of cytomegalovirus exposure and HLA in healthy donors. Whole-study results and caveats: Rarity held for most TCR sequences, but there were some public TCRs that occurred in many donors.

The repertoire was sequenced with immunoSEQ multiplex PCR; TCRdb's copy has only in-frame clones and lacks some. The sample holds 70,000 to 95,000 clones; 93% are singletons and the top ten take 3% to 4.5%. The germline CDR1 and CDR2 sequences are MRHNA and SNTAGT. The CDR3 runs to 15 residues. V was clipped by 6 bases and J by 1 base; unmatched bases: 9. Comments on this clone: The antigen remains unidentified.

The material sequenced was PBMCs. This TCR came from a woman between 25 and 40 years old in good health and CMV-seronegative. This rearrangement joins TRBV6-4 to TRBJ2-7; TRBD1 matches at 7 bases. This CDR3 reads CASSQEWTGSYEQYF. CDR3 sequence (DNA): TGTGCCAGCAGCCAAGAATGGACAGGTTCCTACGAGCAGTACTTC.